These 10 T cell receptor beta chains came from one sample sequenced in a study of Ad26.COV2.S vaccination and SARS-CoV-2 variants. Treatment here: some 20 received Ad26.COV2.S at low or high dose, single or two shots; about 5 received placebo; per-sample allocation not given. Repertoires come from day 63 after the first vaccine or placebo injection. TCRdb's table, derived via immunoSEQ multiplex PCR, lists solely in-frame clones and lacks some. The sample yields hundreds of thousands of clones, around 89% seen once. Sample: peripheral blood, taken in a trial of Ad26.COV2.S vaccine versus placebo. The receptor source for this set is a person between 18 and 65 years old who received the Ad26.COV2.S COVID-19 vaccine or a placebo.

CDR3 in amino acids: CASSLQGHEQFF. The CDR3 nucleotides read TGTGCCAGCAGTTTACAGGGGCATGAGCAGTTCTTC. This rearrangement joins TRBV27 to TRBJ2-1; tentative D call: TRBD1 (6 bases). This CDR3 has 12 amino acids. The germline V gene has CDR1 MNHEY and CDR2 SMNVEV (reference sequence). V dropped 2 bases and J dropped 8 bases, with 7 bases sitting between them.

This clone occurred a few times. The V gene is TRBV24-1, the J gene TRBJ2-1; TRBD1 aligns across 7 bases. This CDR3 has 16 amino acids. The trim removed 3 bases at V and 0 bases at J, leaving 4 bases unmatched. Germline V lookup: CDR1 KGHDR, CDR2 SFDVKD. The CDR3 loop reads CATSDPTGSSYNEQFF. CDR3 DNA: TGTGCCACCAGTGATCCGACAGGGAGCTCCTACAATGAGCAGTTCTTC.

The chain carries TRBV12-3 or TRBV12-4 and TRBJ1-1; tentative D call: TRBD1 (5 bases). Trimming stripped 5 bases from V and 5 bases from J, with 9 bases between. This CDR3 has 12 residues. CDR3 DNA: TGTGCCAGCAGTCTCCCAGGGACTGAAGCTTTCTTT. It encodes CASSLPGTEAFF.

CDR3 nucleotides: TGTGCCATCAGTGAAAGGGGGCTCGAGCAGTACTTC. This codes for CAISERGLEQYF. V is TRBV10-3 and J is TRBJ2-7, with TRBD1 matching 7 bases. The CDR3 is 12 residues long. Germline assignment: CDR1 ENHRY and CDR2 SYGVKD. V lost 3 bases to trimming and J lost 6 bases; unmatched junction nucleotides: 2.

The rearrangement joins TRBV7-2 to TRBJ2-5; D may be TRBD1 (6 bases). V lost 7 bases and J 2 bases, leaving 14 bases between the germline ends. CDR3 size: 14 residues. The V gene's germline CDR1 is SGHTA and CDR2 FQGNSA. The CDR3 DNA reads TGTGCCAGCAATCGGGACATCGTTCAAGAGACCCAGTACTTC. This encodes CASNRDIVQETQYF.

V usage is TRBV28 and J usage is TRBJ2-1, with no clear D. Germline CDR1 reads MDHEN; CDR2 reads SYDVKM. The V and J ends lost 5 bases and 2 bases respectively, with 4 bases between them. This CDR3 region has 12 residues. The CDR3 nucleotides are TGTGCCAGCAGTCACACCTACAATGAGCAGTTCTTC. It encodes CASSHTYNEQFF.

This clone was detected a few times. The genes are TRBV4-2 and TRBJ2-5, with TRBD2 matching over 11 bases. CDR1 is LGHNA and CDR2 is YNFKEQ in the germline V gene. This CDR3 has 15 residues. V shed 2 bases, J shed 2 bases, and the junction held 1 base outside the gene matches. The DNA of the CDR3 is TGTGCCAGCAGCCAACTAGCGGGAGGACAAGAGACCCAGTACTTC. Translating gives CASSQLAGGQETQYF.

The chain combines TRBV12-2 with TRBJ2-7; the table names TRBD2, a call not compared with the DNA. TRBV12-2 is given as a pseudogene. The CDR3 is made up of 12 amino acids. The CDR3 loop is CASRLQPGEQYF. The CDR3 nucleotides are TGTGCAAGTCGCTTACAACCGGGCGAGCAGTACTTC.

This chain joins TRBV29-1 and TRBJ2-6, with 7 positions matching TRBD1. J was trimmed by 0 bases and V by 5 bases; bases with no gene match: 7. Germline V lookup: CDR1 SQVTM, CDR2 ANQGSEA. The CDR3 is 16 amino acids. In DNA form, the CDR3 reads TGCAGCGTTCCTGGGACAGTATCCTCTGGGGCCAACGTCCTGACTTTC. This sequence encodes CSVPGTVSSGANVLTF.

V gene TRBV2 combines with J gene TRBJ1-1, with TRBD1 identical over 8 bases. This CDR3 is 14 amino acids long. Germline V lookup: CDR1 SNHLY, CDR2 FYNNEI. V dropped 7 bases and J dropped 1; count of bases not matched to a gene: 5. The DNA of the CDR3 is TGTGCCAGCATCCGGACAGGGCGGAACACTGAAGCTTTCTTT. Protein: CASIRTGRNTEAFF.